The 14 T cell receptor beta chains reported below all come from one sample, sequenced in a study of T cells in Graves' hyperthyroidism and ophthalmopathy. RNA transcripts gave rise to amplified TCR beta CDR3 regions. Carried out on the TCR CDR3, a first-round RT-PCR used the HTBI primer set. One entry per CDR3 protein results from TCRdb running MiXCR on the multiplex PCR reads. The profile shows over 350,000 distinct CDR3 sequences, more than 12% of them singletons. The sequenced sample consisted of blood. The receptor set was obtained from a man over 45 with Graves' ophthalmopathy.

In the case of this clonotype: It may be a read error: a sequence one base away is much more abundant. The chain combines TRBV9 with TRBJ1-1; D gene ambiguous. Per germline, CDR1 SGDLS and CDR2 YYNGEE. Trimming left V 4 bases short and J 10 bases short, with 5 bases between. The CDR3 sequence is 9 residues long. CDR3 DNA: TGTGCCAGCAGCTTAGGAGCTTTCTTT. Protein product: CASSLGAFF. Looking up the rest from reference TRBV9 and TRBJ1-1 gives the full variable domain: DSGVTQTPKHLITATGQRVTLRCSPRSGDLSVYWYQQSLDQGLQFLIQYYNGEERAKGNILERFSAQQFPDLHSELNLSSLELGDSALYFCASSLGAFFGQGTRLTVV.

The chain is built from TRBV14 and TRBJ2-5; TRBD2 matches 10 bases. Looked up from germline, CDR1 is SGHDN and CDR2 is FVKESK. This CDR3 contains 17 residues. V was clipped by 0 bases and J by 7 bases; unmatched bases: 11. The CDR3, as DNA: TGTGCCAGCAGCCAAGATCTTGTAGCGGGAGGTCTCTTGACCCAGTACTTC. Translating it yields CASSQDLVAGGLLTQYF.

Ten or more counts support this clonotype. The chain joins TRBV11-2 to TRBJ2-4; no firm D call. The CDR3 covers 16 residues. V was clipped by 7 bases and J by 1 base, with 17 bases between them. Germline loops: CDR1 SGHAT, CDR2 FQNNGV. The CDR3 sequence is CASTRTGLNAKNIQYF. CDR3 nucleotides: TGTGCCAGCACCCGCACTGGGCTAAACGCCAAAAACATTCAGTACTTC.

This clonotype appeared many times. DNA for the CDR3: TGCAGTGCTAGTCCCTGGGGCCCGGGGGCGGGCGAGACCCAGTACTTC. As protein: CSASPWGPGAGETQYF. The chain uses TRBV20-1 and TRBJ2-5, with D perhaps matching TRBD1 or TRBD2 (6 bases each). The CDR3 is made up of 16 amino acids. Germline V lookup: CDR1 DFQATT, CDR2 SNEGSKA (reference sequence). Trimming took off 3 bases at V and 5 bases at J, with 22 bases between the two ends.

The chain carries TRBV12-3 or TRBV12-4 and TRBJ1-1; 9 nucleotides match TRBD1. V was pared by 6 bases and J by 0 bases, with 2 bases of the junction left unmatched. CDR3 length: 14 amino acids. The CDR3 loop reads CASRDRGMNTEAFF. CDR3 coding DNA: TGTGCCAGCAGGGACAGGGGCATGAACACTGAAGCTTTCTTT.

At least ten counts were recorded for this clonotype. The chain employs TRBV3-1 and TRBJ2-5; the D gene is possibly TRBD1 (6 bases). V was clipped by 4 bases and J by 5 bases, with 17 bases between them. Germline values: CDR1 LGHDT, CDR2 YNNKEL (reference sequence). The CDR3 extends over 15 amino acids. The CDR3: CASSPLQGLEETQYF. CDR3 nucleotide sequence: TGTGCCAGCAGCCCCCTGCAGGGGCTCGAGGAGACCCAGTACTTC.

This clonotype came up a few times. CDR3: CATIPPGQVEAFF. CDR3 DNA: TGTGCCACCATACCTCCGGGACAGGTCGAAGCTTTCTTT. The chain couples TRBV19 to TRBJ1-1, with 8 positions matching TRBD1. Germline-derived CDR1 and CDR2 are LNHDA and SQIVND (reference sequence). The CDR3 totals 13 residues. The V and J ends lost 10 bases and 8 bases, in that order; junction bases with no gene match: 12.

This clonotype was observed at least ten times. The chain employs TRBV28 and TRBJ2-1; D possibly uses TRBD1 or TRBD2 (5 bases each). Germline V gives CDR1 MDHEN, CDR2 SYDVKM. This CDR3 region has 14 residues. Trimming took off 3 bases at V and 5 bases at J, with 11 bases between the two ends. The CDR3 here is CASSFPGAHNEQFF. CDR3 in DNA: TGTGCCAGCAGTTTCCCCGGGGCGCACAATGAGCAGTTCTTC.

This clonotype has just a few counts. The rearrangement joins TRBV7-9 to TRBJ2-1, with TRBD2 identical over 9 bases. V lost 2 bases to trimming and J lost 4 bases; unmatched junction nucleotides: 9. The CDR3 has 17 amino acids. Germline V gene lookup returns CDR1 SEHNR and CDR2 FQNEAQ (reference sequence). The chain's CDR3 is CASSLSSLAGSYNEQFF. CDR3 sequence (DNA): TGTGCCAGCAGCTTAAGCTCGCTAGCGGGATCTTACAATGAGCAGTTCTTC.

This clonotype was detected ten times or more. The CDR3 region has the DNA TGCAGTGGGGCCGGTCGGCGTCGAGAATCCTACGAGCAGTACTTC. Encoded protein: CSGAGRRRESYEQYF. The chain is built from TRBV20-1 and TRBJ2-7; D unresolved. Germline V gene data show CDR1 as DFQATT and CDR2 as SNEGSKA (reference sequence). The V end lost 7 bases, the J end lost 1 base, and 20 bases lay between the germline ends. The CDR3 loop spans 15 amino acids.

The chain carries TRBV20-1 and TRBJ2-1, with TRBD2 matching 9 bases. Germline V gene lookup returns CDR1 DFQATT and CDR2 SNEGSKA (reference sequence). This CDR3 is 15 amino acids long. V was clipped by 0 bases and J by 8 bases; unmatched bases: 8. CDR3 sequence reads: CSAREGGRAWDEQFF. The CDR3 coding sequence is TGCAGTGCTAGAGAAGGCGGGAGGGCCTGGGATGAGCAGTTCTTC.

There are many counts of this clonotype. The genes are TRBV30 and TRBJ2-1, with 12 bases fitting TRBD2. Germline lookup yields CDR1 GTSNPN and CDR2 SVGIG (reference sequence). Trimming cost V 1 base and J 9 bases; bases outside gene matches: 7. The CDR3 is 15 residues long. CDR3 sequence (DNA): TGTGCCTGGAGTGGGACTAGCGGGATTGTGGTTGAGCAGTTCTTC. This encodes CAWSGTSGIVVEQFF.

The chain joins TRBV29-1 to TRBJ1-2; D remains unclear. Germline V CDR1 and CDR2: SQVTM, ANQGSEA. This CDR3 comprises 14 residues. The germline V and J ends were trimmed by 6 bases and 1 base, with 15 bases remaining between them. The CDR3 reads CSVGVGVVNYGYTF. CDR3 DNA sequence: TGCAGCGTCGGCGTTGGGGTGGTTAACTATGGCTACACCTTC.

At least ten counts were recorded for this clonotype. The genes are TRBV15 and TRBJ1-4; D is undetermined. Trimming left V 0 bases short and J 5 bases short, with 10 bases between. The germline V gene encodes CDR1 LNHNV and CDR2 YYDKDF (reference sequence). This CDR3 spans 15 amino acids. Written as DNA, the CDR3 is TGTGCCACCAGCAGAGACGGCGATTCAAATGAAAAACTGTTTTTT. This encodes CATSRDGDSNEKLFF. Filled out from reference TRBV15 and TRBJ1-4, the complete variable domain reads DAMVIQNPRYQVTQFGKPVTLSCSQTLNHNVMYWYQQKSSQAPKLLFHYYDKDFNNEADTPDNFQSRRPNTSFCFLDIRSPGLGDTAMYLCATSRDGDSNEKLFFGSGTQLSVL.